The following is a T cell receptor beta chain sequence with its context. What it binds is not known. Trimming removed 2 bases at V and 8 bases at J, with 16 bases between. Germline V gene sequence: CDR1 MNHNS, CDR2 SASEGT. The length of the CDR3 is 15 residues. The donors were in the approximately 120-subject validation cohort; that cohort was separate from the roughly 730-subject first cohort. The entry originates in a study of cytomegalovirus exposure and HLA in healthy donors. Study findings and constraints: Cytomegalovirus-associated TCR beta chains were listed, numbering 164. In the roughly 120 validation repertoires, a later analysis found that first-cohort TCR clusters tended to co-occur.

The method was immunoSEQ multiplex PCR; TCRdb's version includes in-frame clones alone and lacks a portion of them. The sample includes 50,000 to 65,000 clones, over 90% of them seen just once. The V gene is TRBV6-1, the J gene TRBJ2-1, with D possibly TRBD1 on 6 matching bases. The TCR sequence derives from a woman between 18 and 29 years old in good health and CMV-seropositive. The sequenced sample consisted of PBMCs. CDR3 DNA: TGTGCCAGCAGTGAAACCTGGGACACTATGTATGAGCAGTTCTTC. It specifies CASSETWDTMYEQFF.